This TCR beta chain originates from a study of T cell repertoires in cytomegalovirus infection. On this clonotype: Its target is not known.

Study outcomes and limitations: Dominant in the ex vivo response were TCR beta clonotypes restricted by HLA-C and specific for CMV. There were carriers of CMV plus the relevant HLA, and cumulative public TCR beta family frequency identified them.

TCRdb re-called the reads with MiXCR, one entry per CDR3 protein. The table lists around 330,000 distinct CDR3 sequences, roughly 15% of them singletons. Specimen: PBMCs. This receptor was taken from a human donor in good health (CMV status not recorded). Some clones in this sample may be carry-over from other donors' samples.

The DNA of the CDR3 is TGCGCCAGCAGCTTCAGACCTTCGGCCGGGGAGCTGTTTTTT. It yields the protein CASSFRPSAGELFF. The V call is TRBV5-1, the J call TRBJ2-2; D gene ambiguous. CDR3 length equals 14 residues. V gave up 2 bases and J gave up 6 bases, with 11 bases separating them. The germline V gene has CDR1 SGHRS and CDR2 YFSETQ.